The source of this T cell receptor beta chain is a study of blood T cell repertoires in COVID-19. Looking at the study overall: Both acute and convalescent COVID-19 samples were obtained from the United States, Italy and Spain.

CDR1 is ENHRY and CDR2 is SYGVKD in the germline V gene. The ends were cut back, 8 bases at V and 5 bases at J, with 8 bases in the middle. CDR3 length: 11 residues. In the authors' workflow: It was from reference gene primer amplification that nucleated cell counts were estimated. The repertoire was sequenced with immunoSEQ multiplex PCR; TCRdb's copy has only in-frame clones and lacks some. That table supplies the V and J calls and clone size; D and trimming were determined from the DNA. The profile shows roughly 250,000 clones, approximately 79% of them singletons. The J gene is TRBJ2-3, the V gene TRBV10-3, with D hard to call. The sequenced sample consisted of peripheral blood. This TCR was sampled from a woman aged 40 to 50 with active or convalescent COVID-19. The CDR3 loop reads CAIGGGDTQYF. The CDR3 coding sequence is TGTGCCATCGGTGGCGGAGATACGCAGTATTTT.